The 5 T cell receptor beta chains given below trace back to one sample, sequenced in a study of T cells after yellow fever vaccination. Using its own MiXCR run on the 5' RACE reads, TCRdb lists one record per CDR3 protein. The table has around 550,000 distinct CDR3 sequences, approximately 21% seen once. The sequenced sample was PBMCs, obtained 15 days after the yellow fever booster vaccination. The source of these receptors is a man aged 30 to 39 who received the YFV17D yellow fever vaccine.

The chain has TRBV12-3 or TRBV12-4 and TRBJ1-1, with TRBD1 matching over 9 bases. The trim removed 3 bases at V and 6 bases at J, leaving 11 bases unmatched. The CDR3 extends over 16 amino acids. CDR3 bases: TGTGCCAGCAGTTTCCCGACAGGGGGTAGGATCGCTGAAGCTTTCTTT. Translation: CASSFPTGGRIAEAFF.

This clonotype occurred a few times. The chain uses TRBV4-3 and TRBJ2-1; D is undetermined. Germline V gene sequence: CDR1 LGHNA, CDR2 YSLEER. CDR3 length: 16 amino acids. Trimming pared 0 bases from V and 5 bases from J, leaving 14 bases between. CDR3 bases: TGCGCCAGCAGCCAAGATGGCCCCCTGCCGAACAATGAGCAGTTCTTC. Translated, it gives CASSQDGPLPNNEQFF.

The chain carries TRBV20-1 and TRBJ2-1; TRBD2 aligns across 7 bases. CDR1 is DFQATT and CDR2 is SNEGSKA in the germline V gene (reference sequence). V trimming: 1 base; J trimming: 10 bases; junction bases outside the gene matches: 10. This CDR3 has 14 amino acids. The CDR3 loop reads CSARASGHRREQFF. CDR3 in DNA: TGCAGTGCTAGAGCTAGCGGCCACCGCCGGGAGCAGTTCTTC.

This clonotype was detected only a few times. The V call is TRBV11-3, the J call TRBJ2-5; D tentatively reads TRBD1 or TRBD2 (6 bases each). The CDR3 covers 13 residues. The germline V gene encodes CDR1 SGHNT and CDR2 YENEEA. The V end was cut by 5 bases, the J end by 7 bases, with 14 bases between. The CDR3 DNA follows: TGTGCCAGCAGCCGGGGGCGGGAAGGGACCCAGTACTTC. Translated, it gives CASSRGREGTQYF.

This clonotype was picked up a small number of times. The CDR3 is CATREGGTEAFF. The DNA for the CDR3 is TGTGCCACCAGGGAGGGCGGGACTGAAGCTTTCTTT. This chain joins TRBV15 and TRBJ1-1; D unresolved. The CDR3 totals 12 residues. The ends were cut back, 6 bases at V and 5 bases at J, with 10 bases in the middle. CDR1 and CDR2 from the germline V gene are LNHNV and YYDKDF (reference sequence).